This T cell receptor beta chain was sequenced in a study of blood T cell repertoires in COVID-19. V was clipped by 1 base and J by 1 base, with 19 bases between them. The CDR3 is made up of 18 amino acids. Germline V gives CDR1 SGHDN, CDR2 FVKESK. Sequencing used immunoSEQ multiplex PCR; TCRdb keeps in-frame clones, though not all of them. The sample records about 210,000 clones, 80% to 90% being singletons. The sequenced material came from peripheral blood. The V gene is TRBV14, the J gene TRBJ1-1, with D perhaps matching TRBD1 (6 bases). This clonotype was obtained from a man over 45 with active or convalescent COVID-19. The CDR3 loop is CASSQGTGSLWSNTEAFF. The CDR3 DNA is TGTGCCAGCAGCCAAGGAACAGGGAGCCTATGGTCGAACACTGAAGCTTTCTTT.